This T cell receptor (beta chain) was profiled in a study of blood T cells in healthy people across ages. Primed by a sample-barcoded 5' primer and a J-beta primer mix, a second PCR proceeded for about 6 to 12 cycles. TCRdb passed the 5' RACE reads through MiXCR, listing each CDR3 protein once. The data contain about 800,000 distinct CDR3 sequences, 55% to 70% of them singletons. This CDR3 contains 14 residues. The chain recombines TRBV21-1 with TRBJ1-6; the listed D gene, TRBD1, was not tested against the DNA. TRBV21-1 constitutes a pseudogene. Specimen: blood. This TCR was sampled from a young man in good health. The CDR3, as DNA: TGTGCCAGCAGCAATAACAGGGGTAGGTCACCCCTCCACTTT. Encoded protein: CASSNNRGRSPLHF.